The rows below give T cell receptor beta chains drawn from one sample of a study of OX40 agonist ivuxolimab in advanced cancers. The repertoire was sequenced with immunoSEQ multiplex PCR; TCRdb's copy has only in-frame clones and lacks some. The sample lists roughly 75,000 clones; 93% were seen once. Sequenced material: CD4+ or CD8+ T cells sorted from blood, taken in a trial of the OX40 agonist ivuxolimab. The source is an adult with an advanced solid tumor such as melanoma, head and neck, liver or kidney cancer. Each CDR3 is given with its conserved first and last residue. A D gene is named only where the DNA matches it firmly. Clone size, where shown, is once, few, many, or a class for clones that have expanded.

v_call,clone_size,j_call,d_call,cdr3_nt,cdr3_aa
TRBV27,-,TRBJ2-7,-,TGTGCCAGTAAAATAAGGGCGGGGAGCTCCTACGAGCAGTACTTC,CASKIRAGSSYEQYF
TRBV6-1,-,TRBJ2-7,TRBD1,TGTGCCAGCAGTGAAAGGGGGACAGGGTACTACGAGCAGTACTTC,CASSERGTGYYEQYF
TRBV14,-,TRBJ1-3,-,TGTGCCAGCAGCCAAGCACCTGGAAACACCATATATTTT,CASSQAPGNTIYF
TRBV6-5,-,TRBJ2-6,-,TGTGCCAGCAGTTACTCAGGGATCTCTGGGGCCAACGTCCTGACTTTC,CASSYSGISGANVLTF
TRBV9,-,TRBJ1-1,-,TGTGCCAGCAGCGTAGGTCGGTCCATGAACACTGAAGCTTTCTTT,CASSVGRSMNTEAFF
TRBV15,-,TRBJ2-5,-,TGTGCCACCAGCAGAGTACGGGGCCTCCAAGAGACCCAGTACTTC,CATSRVRGLQETQYF
TRBV7-2,-,TRBJ2-7,-,TGTGCCAGCAGGAGCAAGGCCTCCTACGAGCAGTACTTC,CASRSKASYEQYF
TRBV13,-,TRBJ2-7,TRBD2,TGTGCCAGCAGCGCCGGGACTATAGATCTGGACGAGCAGTACTTC,CASSAGTIDLDEQYF
TRBV30,-,TRBJ2-1,TRBD2,TGTGCCTGTGAGGGAGGGATATCCTACAATGAGCAGTTCTTC,CACEGGISYNEQFF
TRBV2,-,TRBJ2-7,TRBD2,TGTGCCAGCTTTAGCGGGAGGGCCAGTTACGAGCAGTACTTC,CASFSGRASYEQYF
TRBV9,-,TRBJ2-1,TRBD2,TGTGCCAGCAGCCCCCAAAGCGGGAGATACTTGTTCTTC,CASSPQSGRYLFF
TRBV7-9,-,TRBJ1-2,-,TGTGCCAGCAGCGGCGGACTCCCCTATGGCTACACCTTC,CASSGGLPYGYTF
TRBV5-6,-,TRBJ1-2,-,TGTGCCAGCAGCTTGGTTGCAGGGGACGGCTACACCTTC,CASSLVAGDGYTF
TRBV6-6,-,TRBJ2-7,-,TGTGCCAGCAGTCACGGACTGGAGACCTACGAGCAGTACTTC,CASSHGLETYEQYF
TRBV7-9,-,TRBJ2-7,TRBD2,TGTGCCAGCAGCTTAACTAGCGGGAGGGCCTCCCACGAGCAGTACTTC,CASSLTSGRASHEQYF
TRBV6-1,-,TRBJ1-1,TRBD1,TGTGCCAGCAGTCCCCTGGGACAGTTCACTGAAGCTTTCTTT,CASSPLGQFTEAFF
TRBV2,-,TRBJ1-4,-,TGTGCCAGCAGAAACACAGGAGAAGAAGAAAAACTGTTTTTT,CASRNTGEEEKLFF
TRBV19,-,TRBJ2-7,TRBD1,TGTGCCAGTAGTCGGACAGGGGGAAACGAGCAGTACTTC,CASSRTGGNEQYF
TRBV11-2,-,TRBJ2-1,TRBD2,TGTGCCAGCATTAGCGGGGGGGCTTACAATGAGCAGTTCTTC,CASISGGAYNEQFF
TRBV11-2,-,TRBJ2-2,-,TGTGCCAGCAGCTTAGGGCCTAGCGTGCCCGGGGAGCTGTTTTTT,CASSLGPSVPGELFF
TRBV11-2,-,TRBJ2-7,-,TGTGCCAGCAGCTTAACAGTTCACGAGCAGTACTTC,CASSLTVHEQYF
TRBV6-1,-,TRBJ2-7,TRBD1,TGTGCCAGCAGTGAAAGGGGGACAGGCGAGCAGTACTTC,CASSERGTGEQYF
TRBV7-2,-,TRBJ2-2,-,TGTGCCAGCAGCTTAAAGCCGAGGGGACTCACCGGGGAGCTGTTTTTT,CASSLKPRGLTGELFF
TRBV2,-,TRBJ2-3,-,TGTGCCAGCAGTGATTCGAGGGGGGCTAGCACAGATACGCAGTATTTT,CASSDSRGASTDTQYF
TRBV4-1,once,TRBJ1-1,TRBD1,TGCGCCAGCAGCCTTCCGACAGGGGAGGGTGGCACTGAAGCTTTCTTT,CASSLPTGEGGTEAFF
TRBV4-1,-,TRBJ1-5,-,TGCGCCAGCAGCCCCTTCCCTGCTCGCAATCAGCCCCAGCATTTT,CASSPFPARNQPQHF
TRBV5-6,-,TRBJ1-5,-,TGTGCCAGCAGCTTGGGCCATCAGGGTTTTCCCAGCAATCAGCCCCAGCATTTT,CASSLGHQGFPSNQPQHF
TRBV4-1,-,TRBJ2-5,-,TGCGCCAGCAGCCAAGATGGAGGGGGAGCGGAGACCCAGTACTTC,CASSQDGGGAETQYF
TRBV5-4,-,TRBJ2-7,-,TGTGCCAGCGGACGAGGGCCTAATTACGAGCAGTACTTC,CASGRGPNYEQYF
TRBV11-3,once,TRBJ2-4,-,TGTGCCAGCAGCGCCCGGGGGACCGAAAACATTCAGTACTTC,CASSARGTENIQYF
TRBV30,once,TRBJ1-2,TRBD1,TGTGCCTGGAGTTCGGGGGTTACAGGGGGATATGGCTACACCTTC,CAWSSGVTGGYGYTF
TRBV29-1,-,TRBJ2-7,TRBD2,TGCAGCGTTGAAAGCTGGGGACTAGGTCATTACGAGCAGTACTTC,CSVESWGLGHYEQYF
TRBV13,-,TRBJ2-7,TRBD2,TGTGCCAGCAGCTTGACTAGCGCCATTTCTGGGGAGCAGTACTTC,CASSLTSAISGEQYF
TRBV5-8,-,TRBJ2-1,-,TGTGCCAGCAGCGTAGGGACGAATGAGCAGTTCTTC,CASSVGTNEQFF
TRBV28,-,TRBJ2-4,-,TGTGCCAGCAGTACCTTAGGGAACATTCAGTACTTC,CASSTLGNIQYF
TRBV25-1,once,TRBJ2-1,TRBD1,TGTGCCAGCAGTGTTCCAGGGGGCTCCTACAATGAGCAGTTCTTC,CASSVPGGSYNEQFF
TRBV5-1,-,TRBJ1-1,-,TGCGCCAGCAGGTCGAGGAACACTGAAGCTTTCTTT,CASRSRNTEAFF